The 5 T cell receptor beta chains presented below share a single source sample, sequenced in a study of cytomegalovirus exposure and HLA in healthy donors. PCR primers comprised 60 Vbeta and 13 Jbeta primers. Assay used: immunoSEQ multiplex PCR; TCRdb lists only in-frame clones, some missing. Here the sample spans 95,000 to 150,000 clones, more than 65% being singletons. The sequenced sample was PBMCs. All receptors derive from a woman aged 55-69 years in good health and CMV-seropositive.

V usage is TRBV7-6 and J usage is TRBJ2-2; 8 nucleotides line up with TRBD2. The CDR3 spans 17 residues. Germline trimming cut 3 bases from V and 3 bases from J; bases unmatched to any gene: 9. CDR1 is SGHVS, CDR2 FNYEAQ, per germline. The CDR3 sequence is CASSLSGRVRDTGELFF. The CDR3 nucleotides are TGTGCCAGCAGCTTGAGCGGGAGAGTGAGGGACACCGGGGAGCTGTTTTTT.

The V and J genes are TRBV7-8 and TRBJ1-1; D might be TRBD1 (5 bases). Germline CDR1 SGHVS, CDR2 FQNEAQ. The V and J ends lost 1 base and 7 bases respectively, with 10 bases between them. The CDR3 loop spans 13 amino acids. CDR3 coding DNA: TGTGCCAGCAGCTTAGGGGGGGTGGATGAAGCTTTCTTT. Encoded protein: CASSLGGVDEAFF. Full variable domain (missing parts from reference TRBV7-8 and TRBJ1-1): GAGVSQSPRYKVAKRGQDVALRCDPISGHVSLFWYQQALGQGPEFLTYFQNEAQLDKSGLPSDRFFAERPEGSVSTLKIQRTQQEDSAVYLCASSLGGVDEAFFGQGTRLTVV.

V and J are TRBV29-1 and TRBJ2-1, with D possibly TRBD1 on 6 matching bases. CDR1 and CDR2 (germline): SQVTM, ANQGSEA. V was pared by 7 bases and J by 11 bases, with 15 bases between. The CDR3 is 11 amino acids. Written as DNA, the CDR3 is TGCAGCGCTGCCGTCGACAGGAAGCAGTTCTTC. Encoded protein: CSAAVDRKQFF.

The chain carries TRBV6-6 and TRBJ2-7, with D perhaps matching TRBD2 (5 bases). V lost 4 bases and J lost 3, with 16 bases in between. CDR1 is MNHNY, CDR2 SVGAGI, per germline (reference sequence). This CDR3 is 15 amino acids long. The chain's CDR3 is CASSFPGIVGYEQYF. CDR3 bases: TGTGCCAGCAGTTTCCCCGGGATCGTGGGCTACGAGCAGTACTTC.

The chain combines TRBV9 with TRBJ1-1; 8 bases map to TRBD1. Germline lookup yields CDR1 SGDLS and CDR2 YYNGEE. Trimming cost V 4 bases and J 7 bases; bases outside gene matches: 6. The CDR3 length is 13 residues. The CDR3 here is CASSPGGSDEAFF. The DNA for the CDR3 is TGTGCCAGCAGCCCAGGGGGCTCGGATGAAGCTTTCTTT. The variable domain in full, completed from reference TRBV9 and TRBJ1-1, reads DSGVTQTPKHLITATGQRVTLRCSPRSGDLSVYWYQQSLDQGLQFLIQYYNGEERAKGNILERFSAQQFPDLHSELNLSSLELGDSALYFCASSPGGSDEAFFGQGTRLTVV.